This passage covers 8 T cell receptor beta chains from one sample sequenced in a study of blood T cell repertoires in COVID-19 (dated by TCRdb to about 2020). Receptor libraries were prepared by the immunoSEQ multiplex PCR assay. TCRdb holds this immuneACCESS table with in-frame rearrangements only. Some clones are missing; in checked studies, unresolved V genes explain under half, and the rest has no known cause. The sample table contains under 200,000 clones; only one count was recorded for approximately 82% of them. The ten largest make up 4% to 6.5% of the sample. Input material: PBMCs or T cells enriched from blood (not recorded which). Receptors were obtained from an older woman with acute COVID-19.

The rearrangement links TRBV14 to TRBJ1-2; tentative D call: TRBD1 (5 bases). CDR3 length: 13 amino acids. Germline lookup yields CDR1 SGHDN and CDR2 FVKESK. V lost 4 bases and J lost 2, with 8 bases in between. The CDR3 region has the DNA TGTGCCAGCAGCCGGACAATGAACTATGGCTACACCTTC. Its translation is CASSRTMNYGYTF. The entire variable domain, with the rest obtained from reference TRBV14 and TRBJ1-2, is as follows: EAGVTQFPSHSVIEKGQTVTLRCDPISGHDNLYWYRRVMGKEIKFLLHFVKESKQDESGMPNNRFLAERTGGTYSTLKVQPAELEDSGVYFCASSRTMNYGYTFGSGTRLTVV.

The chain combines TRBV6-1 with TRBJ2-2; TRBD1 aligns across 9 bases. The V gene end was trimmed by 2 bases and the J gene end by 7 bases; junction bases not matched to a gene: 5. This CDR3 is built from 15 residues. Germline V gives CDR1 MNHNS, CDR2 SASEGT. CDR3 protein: CASSEQQGAGGELFF. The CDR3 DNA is TGTGCCAGCAGTGAACAACAGGGGGCGGGCGGGGAGCTGTTTTTT.

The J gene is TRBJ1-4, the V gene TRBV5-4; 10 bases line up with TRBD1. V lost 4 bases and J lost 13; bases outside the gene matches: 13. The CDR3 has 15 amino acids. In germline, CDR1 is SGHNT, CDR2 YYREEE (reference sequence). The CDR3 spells CASSTDRGPRGLLFF. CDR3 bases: TGTGCCAGCAGCACCGACAGGGGGCCACGGGGCTTACTGTTTTTT.

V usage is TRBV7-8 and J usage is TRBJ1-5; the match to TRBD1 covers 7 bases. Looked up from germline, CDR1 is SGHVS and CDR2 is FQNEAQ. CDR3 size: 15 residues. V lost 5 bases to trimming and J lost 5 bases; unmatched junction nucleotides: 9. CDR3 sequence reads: CASSLRDRSHQPQHF. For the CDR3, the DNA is TGTGCCAGCAGCCTCCGGGACAGAAGTCATCAGCCCCAGCATTTT.

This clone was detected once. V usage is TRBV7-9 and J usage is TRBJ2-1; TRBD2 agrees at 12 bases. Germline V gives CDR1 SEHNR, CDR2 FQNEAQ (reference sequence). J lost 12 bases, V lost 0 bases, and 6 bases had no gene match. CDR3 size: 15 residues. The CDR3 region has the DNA TGTGCCAGCAGCTTAGCGGCTAGCGGGGGGGTGGCGCAGTTCTTC. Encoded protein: CASSLAASGGVAQFF.

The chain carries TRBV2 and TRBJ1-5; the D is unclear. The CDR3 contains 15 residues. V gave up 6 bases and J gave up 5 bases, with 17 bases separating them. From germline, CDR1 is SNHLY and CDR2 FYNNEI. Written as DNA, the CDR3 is TGTGCCAGCAGGGGGAGGGAGTTTGGGGATCAGCCCCAGCATTTT. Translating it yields CASRGREFGDQPQHF.

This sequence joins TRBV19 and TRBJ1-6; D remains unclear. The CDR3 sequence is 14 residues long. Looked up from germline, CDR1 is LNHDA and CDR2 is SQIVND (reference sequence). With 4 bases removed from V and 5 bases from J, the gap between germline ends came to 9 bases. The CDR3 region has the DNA TGTGCCAGTAGTAAACTAGGGAATAATTCACCCCTCCACTTT. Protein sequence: CASSKLGNNSPLHF.

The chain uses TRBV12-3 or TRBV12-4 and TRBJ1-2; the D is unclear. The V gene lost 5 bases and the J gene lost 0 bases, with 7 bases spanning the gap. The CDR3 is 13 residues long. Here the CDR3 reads CASSVIANYGYTF. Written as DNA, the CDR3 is TGTGCCAGCAGTGTAATAGCTAACTATGGCTACACCTTC.